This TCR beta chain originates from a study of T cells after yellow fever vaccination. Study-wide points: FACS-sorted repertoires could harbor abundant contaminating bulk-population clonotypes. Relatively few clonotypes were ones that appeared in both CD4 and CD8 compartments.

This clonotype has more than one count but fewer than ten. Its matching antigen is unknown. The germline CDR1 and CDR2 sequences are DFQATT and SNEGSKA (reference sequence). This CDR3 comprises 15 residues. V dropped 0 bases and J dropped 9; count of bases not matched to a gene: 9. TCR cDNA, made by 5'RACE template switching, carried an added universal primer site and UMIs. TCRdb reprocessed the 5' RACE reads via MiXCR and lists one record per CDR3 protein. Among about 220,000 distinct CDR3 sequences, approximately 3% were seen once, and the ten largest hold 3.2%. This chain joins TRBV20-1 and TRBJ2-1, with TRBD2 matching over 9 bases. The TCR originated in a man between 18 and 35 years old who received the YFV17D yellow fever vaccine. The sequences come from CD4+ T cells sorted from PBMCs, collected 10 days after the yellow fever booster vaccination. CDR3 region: CSARDLSGGFGEQFF. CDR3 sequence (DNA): TGCAGTGCTAGAGATTTAAGCGGGGGGTTCGGTGAGCAGTTCTTC.